This T cell receptor beta chain originates from a study of CD4 and CD8 cells across lung adenocarcinoma regions. The ends lost 8 bases at V and 2 bases at J; junction bases unmatched: 5. This CDR3 comprises 16 residues. Germline-derived CDR1 and CDR2 are MNHNS and SASEGT. MiXCR was run by TCRdb on the PCR reads, yielding one entry per CDR3 protein. The table shows 9,500 to 15,000 distinct CDR3 sequences, with less than 55% occurring only once. Donors had localized lung adenocarcinoma, a non-small cell lung cancer. The rearrangement uses TRBV6-1 and TRBJ2-3; TRBD2 matches 15 bases. Sequencing used CD8+ T cells from the margin of a lung tumor. The source is a male donor with lung adenocarcinoma. The CD4 and CD8 labels of this study may be unreliable. The CDR3 loop reads CASAGLAGGDTDTQYF. The CDR3, as DNA: TGTGCCAGCGCGGGACTAGCGGGAGGCGACACAGATACGCAGTATTTT.